Below, 16 T cell receptor beta chains from the same sample are listed, as sequenced in a study of response to subunit inactivated influenza vaccine. In TCRdb, the RT-PCR reads were re-called with MiXCR into one record per CDR3 protein. Here the sample spans about half a million distinct CDR3 sequences, roughly 25% being singletons. The sample in question was CD4+ T cells sorted from PBMCs, obtained about 5 days after vaccination. Every receptor here comes from a man aged 45-65 years who received an inactivated influenza vaccine.

This rearrangement joins TRBV20-1 to TRBJ2-3; D is unclear. V lost 2 bases, J lost 8 bases, and 11 bases lay in between. In germline, CDR1 is DFQATT, CDR2 SNEGSKA (reference sequence). This CDR3 has 12 residues. Here the CDR3 DNA reads TGCAGTGCTAGACCCTCCCACGGTACGCAGTATTTT. This translates into CSARPSHGTQYF.

The V call is TRBV5-6, the J call TRBJ2-6; D possibly corresponds to TRBD1 (6 bases). CDR3 size: 16 residues. Trimming left V 4 bases short and J 0 bases short, with 11 bases between. Germline assignment: CDR1 SGHDT and CDR2 YYEEEE. The chain's CDR3 is CASSQGHSSGANVLTF. CDR3 nucleotides: TGTGCCAGCAGCCAGGGACATTCCTCTGGGGCCAACGTCCTGACTTTC.

This clonotype was found a few times. The rearrangement links TRBV7-7 to TRBJ2-1; 9 bases are shared with TRBD2. V lost 2 bases, J lost 3 bases, and 5 bases stayed unmatched. The CDR3 loop spans 16 amino acids. Germline lookup yields CDR1 SSHAT and CDR2 FNYEAQ (reference sequence). CDR3 sequence reads: CASSLRAGGHYNEQFF. The CDR3 DNA reads as TGTGCCAGCAGCTTAAGGGCGGGAGGGCACTACAATGAGCAGTTCTTC.

This clonotype has just a few counts. The gene calls are TRBV20-1 and TRBJ2-1, with D maybe TRBD2 (6 bases). This CDR3 region has 14 residues. Trimming stripped 3 bases from V and 4 bases from J, with 13 bases between. Germline values: CDR1 DFQATT, CDR2 SNEGSKA (reference sequence). The chain's CDR3 is CSARGLGRYNEQFF. CDR3 sequence (DNA): TGCAGTGCTAGGGGACTGGGGCGTTACAATGAGCAGTTCTTC.

This clonotype appeared a single time. The rearrangement links TRBV28 to TRBJ2-3; D not certain. The V end lost 3 bases, the J end lost 4 bases, and 14 bases lay between the germline ends. Per germline, CDR1 MDHEN and CDR2 SYDVKM. The CDR3 totals 15 residues. CDR3 DNA sequence: TGTGCCAGCAGTTTGGTAGGCCGGGCAGCAGATACGCAGTATTTT. The encoded protein is CASSLVGRAADTQYF.

Only a few counts were recorded for this clonotype. The rearrangement links TRBV20-1 to TRBJ2-2; 9 bases map to TRBD2. The CDR3 spans 15 residues. V lost 5 bases, J lost 5 bases, and 9 bases stayed unmatched. Germline V CDR1 and CDR2: DFQATT, SNEGSKA (reference sequence). The CDR3 sequence: CSAGPAGGRTGELFF. CDR3 bases: TGCAGTGCTGGACCGGCGGGGGGGAGAACCGGGGAGCTGTTTTTT.

This clonotype has just a few counts. The chain joins TRBV10-3 to TRBJ2-4; TRBD2 aligns across 10 bases. This CDR3 is 14 amino acids long. J was trimmed by 4 bases and V by 4 bases; bases with no gene match: 1. Looked up from germline, CDR1 is ENHRY and CDR2 is SYGVKD. As DNA, the CDR3 is TGTGCCATCAGTGGGACTAGCGGTAAAAACATTCAGTACTTC. Translating it yields CAISGTSGKNIQYF.

This clonotype came up a few times. This chain uses TRBV6-1 with TRBJ1-2; D is unresolved. CDR1 MNHNS and CDR2 SASEGT come from the germline V gene. The CDR3 totals 13 residues. Deletions cut 4 bases from V and 3 bases from J, with 9 bases between. The CDR3 reads CASSGMGYYGYTF. CDR3 in DNA: TGTGCCAGCAGTGGGATGGGGTACTATGGCTACACCTTC.

This rearrangement joins TRBV3-1 to TRBJ2-1; D is possibly TRBD1 (6 bases). The V gene's germline CDR1 is LGHDT and CDR2 YNNKEL (reference sequence). The CDR3 sequence is 22 residues long. The ends were cut back, 6 bases at V and 0 bases at J, with 33 bases in the middle. CDR3 coding DNA: TGTGCCAGCAGACTTCGGACAGAGCCGGATTTGGTTTCAATGGGCTCCTACAATGAGCAGTTCTTC. Translating it yields CASRLRTEPDLVSMGSYNEQFF.

The chain links TRBV24-1 to TRBJ2-1, with 14 bases matching TRBD2. J lost 6 bases, V lost 7 bases, and 7 bases had no gene match. This CDR3 region has 16 residues. In germline, CDR1 is KGHDR, CDR2 SFDVKD. The CDR3 here is CATRGTSGRRANEQFF. The DNA for the CDR3 is TGTGCCACCAGGGGGACTAGCGGGAGACGAGCCAATGAGCAGTTCTTC.

This clonotype was detected a few times. The genes are TRBV18 and TRBJ1-1, with TRBD1 matching over 8 bases. V lost 5 bases, J lost 1 base, and 6 bases stayed unmatched. Germline-derived CDR1 and CDR2 are KGHSH and LQKENI. This CDR3 region has 15 residues. CDR3 sequence (DNA): TGTGCCAGCTCAGCCTCAGGGGGCTGGAACACTGAAGCTTTCTTT. Amino acids: CASSASGGWNTEAFF.

This clonotype showed up just a few times. The chain carries TRBV4-3 and TRBJ2-5; possibly TRBD2 for D (5 bases). The V end lost 5 bases, the J end lost 4 bases, and 17 bases lay between the germline ends. This CDR3 has 15 residues. CDR1 is LGHNA and CDR2 is YSLEER in the germline V gene. CDR3 bases: TGCGCCAGCAGCAAGTTTATGGGGAGCTCAGAGACCCAGTACTTC. This translates into CASSKFMGSSETQYF.

The gene calls are TRBV20-1 and TRBJ1-1; tentative D call: TRBD1 (5 bases). Deletions cut 6 bases from V and 0 bases from J, with 8 bases between. The CDR3 extends over 12 amino acids. Germline-derived CDR1 and CDR2 are DFQATT and SNEGSKA (reference sequence). This CDR3 is CSAPRVNTEAFF. CDR3 DNA: TGCAGTGCCCCCAGGGTGAACACTGAAGCTTTCTTT.

V and J are TRBV14 and TRBJ2-1; 8 bases match TRBD1. The J segment lost 3 bases and the V segment lost 1 base, leaving 2 bases of the junction unmatched. CDR1 and CDR2 (germline): SGHDN, FVKESK. The CDR3 runs 15 residues. The CDR3 loop is CASSQGTGFYNEQFF. The CDR3 DNA reads TGTGCCAGCAGCCAAGGGACAGGGTTCTACAATGAGCAGTTCTTC.

This clonotype was observed a few times. The J gene is TRBJ1-4, the V gene TRBV4-3; D ambiguous. This CDR3 region has 15 residues. V shed 0 bases and J shed 8 bases, with 13 bases lying between them. Germline V CDR1 and CDR2: LGHNA, YSLEER. CDR3 coding DNA: TGCGCCAGCAGCCAAGATAGAAGGGTTACCGAAAAACTGTTTTTT. It specifies CASSQDRRVTEKLFF.

CDR3 nucleotide sequence: TGCGCCAGCAGCTTTTCTGGGTTAGGCGGGGAGCTGTTTTTT. Translation gives CASSFSGLGGELFF. The gene calls are TRBV5-1 and TRBJ2-2; D is ambiguous. This CDR3 spans 14 amino acids. V lost 2 bases and J 7 bases, leaving 12 bases between the germline ends. From germline, CDR1 is SGHRS and CDR2 YFSETQ.